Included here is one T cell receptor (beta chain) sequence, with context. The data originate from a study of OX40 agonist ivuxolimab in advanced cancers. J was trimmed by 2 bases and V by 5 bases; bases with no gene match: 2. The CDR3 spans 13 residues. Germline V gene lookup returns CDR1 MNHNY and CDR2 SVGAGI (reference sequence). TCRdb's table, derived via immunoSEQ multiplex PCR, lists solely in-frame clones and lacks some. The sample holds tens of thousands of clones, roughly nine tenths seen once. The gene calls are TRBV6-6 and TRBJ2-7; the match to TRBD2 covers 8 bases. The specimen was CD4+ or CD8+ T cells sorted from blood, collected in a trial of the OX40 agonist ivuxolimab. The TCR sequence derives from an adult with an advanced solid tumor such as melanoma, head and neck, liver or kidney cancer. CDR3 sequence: CASSIAGPYEQYF. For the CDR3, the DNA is TGTGCCAGCAGTATAGCGGGGCCCTACGAGCAGTACTTC.